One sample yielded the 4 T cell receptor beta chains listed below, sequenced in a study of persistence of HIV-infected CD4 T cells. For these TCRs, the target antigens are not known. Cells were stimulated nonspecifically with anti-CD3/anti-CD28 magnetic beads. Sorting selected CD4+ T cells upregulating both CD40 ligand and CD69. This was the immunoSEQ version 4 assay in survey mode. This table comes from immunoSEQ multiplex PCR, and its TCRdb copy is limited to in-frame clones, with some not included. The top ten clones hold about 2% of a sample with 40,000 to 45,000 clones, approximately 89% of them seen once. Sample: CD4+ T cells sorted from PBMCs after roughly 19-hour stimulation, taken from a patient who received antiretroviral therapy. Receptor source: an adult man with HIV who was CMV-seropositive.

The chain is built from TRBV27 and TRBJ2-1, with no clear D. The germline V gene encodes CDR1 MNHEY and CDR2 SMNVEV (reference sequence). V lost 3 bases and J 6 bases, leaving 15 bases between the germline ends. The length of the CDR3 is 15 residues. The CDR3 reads CASSLTQTLSNEQFF. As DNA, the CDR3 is TGTGCCAGCAGTTTGACACAAACGCTAAGCAATGAGCAGTTCTTC.

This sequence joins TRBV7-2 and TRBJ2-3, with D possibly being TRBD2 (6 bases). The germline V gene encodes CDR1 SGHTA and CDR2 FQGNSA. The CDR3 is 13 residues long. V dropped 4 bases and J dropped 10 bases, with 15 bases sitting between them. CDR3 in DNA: TGTGCCAGCAGCTCCCGAGGGTTAGCGGCGCAGTATTTT. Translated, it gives CASSSRGLAAQYF. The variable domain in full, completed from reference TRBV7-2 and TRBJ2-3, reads GAGVSQSPSNKVTEKGKDVELRCDPISGHTALYWYRQSLGQGLEFLIYFQGNSAPDKSGLPSDRFSAERTGGSVSTLTIQRTQQEDSAVYLCASSSRGLAAQYFGPGTRLTVL.

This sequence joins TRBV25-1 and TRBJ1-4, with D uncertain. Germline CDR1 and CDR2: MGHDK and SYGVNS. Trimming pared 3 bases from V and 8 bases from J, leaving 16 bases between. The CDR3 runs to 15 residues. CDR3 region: CASSDVSPGREKLFF. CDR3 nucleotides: TGTGCCAGCAGTGATGTCAGTCCCGGACGGGAAAAACTGTTTTTT. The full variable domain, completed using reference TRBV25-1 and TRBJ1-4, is EADIYQTPRYLVIGTGKKITLECSQTMGHDKMYWYQQDPGMELHLIHYSYGVNSTEKGDLSSESTVSRIRTEHFPLTLESARPSHTSQYLCASSDVSPGREKLFFGSGTQLSVL.

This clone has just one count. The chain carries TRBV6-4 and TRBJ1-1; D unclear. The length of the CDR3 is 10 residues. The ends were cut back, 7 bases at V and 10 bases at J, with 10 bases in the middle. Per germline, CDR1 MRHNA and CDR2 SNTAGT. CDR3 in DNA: TGTGCCAGCAACGGAAAGGTAGCTTTCTTT. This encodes CASNGKVAFF.